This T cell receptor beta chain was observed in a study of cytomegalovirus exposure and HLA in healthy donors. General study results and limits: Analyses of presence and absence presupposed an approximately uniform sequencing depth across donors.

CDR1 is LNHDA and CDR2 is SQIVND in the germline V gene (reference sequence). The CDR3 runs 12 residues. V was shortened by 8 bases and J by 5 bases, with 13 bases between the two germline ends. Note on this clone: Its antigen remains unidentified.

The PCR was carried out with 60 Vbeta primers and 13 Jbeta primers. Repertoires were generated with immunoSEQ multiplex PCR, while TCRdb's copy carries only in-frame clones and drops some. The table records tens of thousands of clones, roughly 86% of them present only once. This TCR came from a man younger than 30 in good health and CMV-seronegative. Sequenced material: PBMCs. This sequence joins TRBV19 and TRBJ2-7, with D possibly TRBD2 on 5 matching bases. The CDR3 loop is CASAREQDEQYF. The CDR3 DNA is TGTGCCAGTGCCCGGGAACAAGACGAGCAGTACTTC.